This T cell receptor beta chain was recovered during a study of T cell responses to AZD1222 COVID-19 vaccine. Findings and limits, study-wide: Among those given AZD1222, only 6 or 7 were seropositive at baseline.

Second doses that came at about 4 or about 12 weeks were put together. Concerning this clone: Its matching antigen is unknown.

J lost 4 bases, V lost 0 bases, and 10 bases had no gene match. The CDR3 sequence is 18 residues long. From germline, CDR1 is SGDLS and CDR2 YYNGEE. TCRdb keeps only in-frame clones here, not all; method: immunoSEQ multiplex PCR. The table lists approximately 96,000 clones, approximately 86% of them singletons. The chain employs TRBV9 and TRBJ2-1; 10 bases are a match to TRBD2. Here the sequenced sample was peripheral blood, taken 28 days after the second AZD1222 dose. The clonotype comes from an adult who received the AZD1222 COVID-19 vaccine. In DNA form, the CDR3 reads TGTGCCAGCAGCGTAGGGGGTGAAGCGGGAGGGCTGTACAATGAGCAGTTCTTC. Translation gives CASSVGGEAGGLYNEQFF.